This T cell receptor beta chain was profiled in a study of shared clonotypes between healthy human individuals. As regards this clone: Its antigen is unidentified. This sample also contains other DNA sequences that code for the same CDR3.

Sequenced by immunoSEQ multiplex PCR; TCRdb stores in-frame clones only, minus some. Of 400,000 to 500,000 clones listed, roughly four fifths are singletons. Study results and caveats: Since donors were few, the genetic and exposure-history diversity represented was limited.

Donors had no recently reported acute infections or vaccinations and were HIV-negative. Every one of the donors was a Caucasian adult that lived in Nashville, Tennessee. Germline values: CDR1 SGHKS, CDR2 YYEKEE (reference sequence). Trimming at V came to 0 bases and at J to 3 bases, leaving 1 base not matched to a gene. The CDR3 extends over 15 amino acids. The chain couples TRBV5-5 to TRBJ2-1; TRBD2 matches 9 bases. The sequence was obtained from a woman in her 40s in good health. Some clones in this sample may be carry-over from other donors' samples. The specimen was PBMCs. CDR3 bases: TGTGCCAGCAGCTTGGTACTAGCGGGCTACAATGAGCAGTTCTTC. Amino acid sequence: CASSLVLAGYNEQFF.